This T cell receptor (beta chain) appears in the sequencing data of a study of cytomegalovirus exposure and HLA in healthy donors. It was with 60 Vbeta and 13 Jbeta primers that the PCR ran. TCRdb's table, derived via immunoSEQ multiplex PCR, lists solely in-frame clones and lacks some. The data show over 100,000 clones, with roughly 80% seen just once and 2% to 2.5% held by the top ten. In germline, CDR1 is MGHRA, CDR2 YSYEKL. V dropped 1 base and J dropped 2 bases, with 14 bases sitting between them. This CDR3 is 17 amino acids long. This receptor was taken from a man aged 25 to 45 in good health and CMV-seronegative. The chain is built from TRBV4-1 and TRBJ2-2; maybe TRBD2 (5 bases). Sequences were obtained from PBMCs. The CDR3 loop reads CASSQVARVRNTGELFF. The CDR3 bases are TGCGCCAGCAGCCAAGTTGCGAGGGTCCGAAACACCGGGGAGCTGTTTTTT.